The clone carrying this T cell receptor beta chain was found many times. Regions amplified from RNA transcripts were the TCR beta CDR3 regions. Initially, a first-round RT-PCR of the TCR CDR3 employed the HTBI primer set. TCRdb re-called the multiplex PCR reads through MiXCR, storing one row per CDR3 protein. Of 250,000 to 300,000 distinct CDR3 sequences in the sample, roughly 20% were seen once. The data originate from a study of T cells in Graves' hyperthyroidism and ophthalmopathy. Turning to the study itself: The initial diagnosis was the point when peripheral blood was collected, ahead of any treatment.

Looked up from germline, CDR1 is LGHDT and CDR2 is YNNKEL (reference sequence). The CDR3 covers 14 residues. V lost 4 bases and J lost 4; bases outside the gene matches: 5. The sequenced sample was blood. The V gene is TRBV3-1, the J gene TRBJ2-7; TRBD2 matches at 9 bases. This TCR was sampled from a man aged 45-60 years with Graves' ophthalmopathy. CDR3 coding DNA: TGTGCCAGCAGCCCCGGGACTAGCAATTACGAGCAGTACTTC. Encoded protein: CASSPGTSNYEQYF.